This T cell receptor beta chain was sequenced in a study of blood T cell repertoires in COVID-19. Background on the study: The United States, Italy and Spain supplied acute and convalescent COVID-19 samples.

This clone was counted a few times. Trimming at V came to 4 bases and at J to 3 bases, leaving 7 bases not matched to a gene. CDR3 length: 14 residues. Germline V gene lookup returns CDR1 SGHRS and CDR2 YFSETQ. Clones were read by immunoSEQ multiplex PCR, and TCRdb kept only the in-frame ones, dropping some. Of approximately 210,000 clones in the sample, roughly 78% were seen once. The chain carries TRBV5-1 and TRBJ2-7; 7 bases match TRBD2. The receptor was derived from a woman in her thirties or forties with acute or convalescent COVID-19. Sequencing was carried out using peripheral blood. In DNA form, the CDR3 reads TGCGCCAGCAGCGAGTTAGCGGGTCTCTACGAGCAGTACTTC. Amino acids: CASSELAGLYEQYF. Variable domain in full (rest from reference TRBV5-1 and TRBJ2-7): KAGVTQTPRYLIKTRGQQVTLSCSPISGHRSVSWYQQTPGQGLQFLFEYFSETQRNKGNFPGRFSGRQFSNSRSEMNVSTLELGDSALYLCASSELAGLYEQYFGPGTRLTVT.